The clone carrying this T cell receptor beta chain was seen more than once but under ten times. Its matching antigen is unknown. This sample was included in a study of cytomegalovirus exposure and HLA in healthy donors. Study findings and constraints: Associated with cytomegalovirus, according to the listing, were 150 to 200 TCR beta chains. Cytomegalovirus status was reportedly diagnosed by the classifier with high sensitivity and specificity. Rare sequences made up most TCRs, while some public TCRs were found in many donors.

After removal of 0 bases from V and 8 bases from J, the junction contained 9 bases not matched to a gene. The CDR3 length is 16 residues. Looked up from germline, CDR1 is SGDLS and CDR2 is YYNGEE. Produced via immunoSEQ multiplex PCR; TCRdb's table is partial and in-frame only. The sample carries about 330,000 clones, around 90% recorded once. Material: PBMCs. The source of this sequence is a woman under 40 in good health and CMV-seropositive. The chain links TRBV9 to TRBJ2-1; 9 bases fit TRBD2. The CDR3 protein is CASSVGPGLASDEQFF. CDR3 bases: TGTGCCAGCAGCGTAGGCCCGGGACTAGCATCTGATGAGCAGTTCTTC.